The rows below give T cell receptor beta chains drawn from one sample of a study of cytomegalovirus exposure and HLA in healthy donors. The data were produced by immunoSEQ multiplex PCR, yet TCRdb's version contains in-frame clones alone and is incomplete. The table shows nearly 200,000 clones, with roughly four fifths occurring only once. The specimen sequenced was PBMCs. These receptors all stem from a woman aged 45-65 years in good health and CMV-seropositive. Both conserved end residues are part of each CDR3. The D gene is left open where the match is weak. Not every row has a clone size; where given, it reads once, few, many or a size class.

d_gene,j_gene,v_gene,abundance,CDR3nt,CDR3aa
NA,TRBJ2-2,TRBV4-3,NA,TGCGCCAGCAGCCAAGATTGGATGACGGGGGAGCCGGGGACCGGGGAGCTGTTTTTT,CASSQDWMTGEPGTGELFF
TRBD2,TRBJ2-1,TRBV7-9,NA,TGTGCCAGCAGCCCACGCAGGGCGCCCCGGGAGGATGAGCAGTTCTTC,CASSPRRAPREDEQFF
TRBD1,TRBJ2-5,TRBV7-9,NA,TGTGCCAGCAGCCAACAGGGGGCTCGGGAAGAGACCCAGTACTTC,CASSQQGAREETQYF
NA,TRBJ1-2,TRBV7-9,few,TGTGCCAGCAGCAATTTGGGGGGGGCGGTCCATGGCTACACCTTC,CASSNLGGAVHGYTF
NA,TRBJ2-7,TRBV28,NA,TGTGCCAGCACTCGCAGCGACGACTACGAGCAGTACTTC,CASTRSDDYEQYF
TRBD2,TRBJ2-2,TRBV7-2,NA,TGTGCCAGCAGTCCCGGGACTAGCGGCGGGGAGCTGTTTTTT,CASSPGTSGGELFF
NA,TRBJ1-4,TRBV19,NA,TGTGCCAGTAGTATAGCCAGAATTTGGACTAATGAAAAACTGTTTTTT,CASSIARIWTNEKLFF
TRBD1,TRBJ2-4,TRBV28,NA,TGTGCCAGCAGTAGGAGCACAGGGGGCGCGGGAATATCCAAAAACATTCAGTACTTC,CASSRSTGGAGISKNIQYF
NA,TRBJ2-3,TRBV11-1,NA,TGTGCCAGCAGCTTAGTCAGGGACTCGCGCACAGATACGCAGTATTTT,CASSLVRDSRTDTQYF
NA,TRBJ2-1,TRBV10-3,NA,TGTGCCATCGGCCTGAATGAGCAGTTCTTC,CAIGLNEQFF
NA,TRBJ2-3,TRBV19,NA,TGTGCCAGTAGTATAGATCCAGGCATCCCCCATACGCAGTATTTT,CASSIDPGIPHTQYF
TRBD2,TRBJ2-3,TRBV9,NA,TGTGCCAGCAGCGCCGGACTAGCGGGGGGGCCGGATACGCAGTATTTT,CASSAGLAGGPDTQYF
NA,TRBJ1-3,TRBV14,NA,TGTGCCAGCAGCGTGGGGGGGATCTTCTCTGGAAACACCATATATTTT,CASSVGGIFSGNTIYF
NA,TRBJ2-3,TRBV28,NA,TGTGCCAGCGGCCCCTGGGGGCCGAGCGACCGCACAGATACGCAGTATTTT,CASGPWGPSDRTDTQYF
NA,TRBJ1-5,TRBV18,NA,TGTGCCAGCTCGCCAGGTGGACAGAATAGCAATCAGCCCCAGCATTTT,CASSPGGQNSNQPQHF
TRBD1,TRBJ1-1,TRBV18,once,TGTGCCAGCTCACCAGGGACAGGGGACACTGAAGCTTTCTTT,CASSPGTGDTEAFF
TRBD1,TRBJ2-1,TRBV7-2,NA,TGTGCCAGCAGCTCCGGTCGGACAGGGGGTTTGTACAATGAGCAGTTCTTC,CASSSGRTGGLYNEQFF
NA,TRBJ2-7,TRBV28,NA,TGTGCCAGCAGTTTTCAGGGGTCGAAAGACTACGAGCAGTACTTC,CASSFQGSKDYEQYF
TRBD1,TRBJ1-5,TRBV18,NA,TGTGCCAGCTCAACGACAGGGTACAATCAGCCCCAGCATTTT,CASSTTGYNQPQHF
NA,TRBJ1-2,TRBV5-4,NA,TGTGCCAGCAGCTTGGAACAGCTCTATGGCTACACCTTC,CASSLEQLYGYTF
TRBD1,TRBJ1-2,TRBV2,NA,TGTGCCAGCAGAGCTGGGACAGGTCTAGGTCATGGCTACACCTTC,CASRAGTGLGHGYTF
NA,TRBJ1-2,TRBV29-1,once,TGCAGCGTTGAATTTGGCTTTCCTTATGGCTACACCTTC,CSVEFGFPYGYTF